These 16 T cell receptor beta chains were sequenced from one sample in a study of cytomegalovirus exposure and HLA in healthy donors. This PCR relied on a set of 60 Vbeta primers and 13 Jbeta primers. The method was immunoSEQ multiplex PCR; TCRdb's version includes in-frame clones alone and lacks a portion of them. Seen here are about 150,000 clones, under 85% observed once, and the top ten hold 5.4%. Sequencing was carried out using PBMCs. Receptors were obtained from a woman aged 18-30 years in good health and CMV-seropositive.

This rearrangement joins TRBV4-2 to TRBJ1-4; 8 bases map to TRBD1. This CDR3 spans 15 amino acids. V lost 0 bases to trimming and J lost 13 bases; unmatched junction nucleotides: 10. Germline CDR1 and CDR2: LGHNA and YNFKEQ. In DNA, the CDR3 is TGTGCCAGCAGCCAAGAGTGGGGAGGACAGGGAGGACTGTTTTTT. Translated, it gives CASSQEWGGQGGLFF.

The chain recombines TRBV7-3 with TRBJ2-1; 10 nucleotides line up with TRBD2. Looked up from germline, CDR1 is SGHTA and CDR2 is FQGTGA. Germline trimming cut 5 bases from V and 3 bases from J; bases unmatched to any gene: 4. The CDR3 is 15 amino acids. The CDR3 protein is CASSPRTSGYNEQFF. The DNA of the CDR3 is TGTGCCAGCAGCCCCAGGACTAGCGGCTACAATGAGCAGTTCTTC. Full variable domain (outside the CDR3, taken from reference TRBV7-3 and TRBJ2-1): GAGVSQTPSNKVTEKGKYVELRCDPISGHTALYWYRQSLGQGPEFLIYFQGTGAADDSGLPNDRFFAVRPEGSVSTLKIQRTERGDSAVYLCASSPRTSGYNEQFFGPGTRLTVL.

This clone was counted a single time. The CDR3 loop reads CASGDRVPYEQYF. CDR3 bases: TGTGCCAGCGGCGACAGGGTTCCCTACGAGCAGTACTTC. V usage is TRBV11-3 and J usage is TRBJ2-7; TRBD1 aligns across 7 bases. Germline assignment: CDR1 SGHNT and CDR2 YENEEA. V dropped 8 bases and J dropped 2; count of bases not matched to a gene: 6. CDR3 size: 13 residues.

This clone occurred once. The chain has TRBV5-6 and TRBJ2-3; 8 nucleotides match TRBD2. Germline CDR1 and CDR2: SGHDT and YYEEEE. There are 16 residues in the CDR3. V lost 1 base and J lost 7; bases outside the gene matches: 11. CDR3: CASSLLRGGSPYTQYF. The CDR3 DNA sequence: TGTGCCAGCAGCTTGCTACGGGGGGGCTCCCCATATACGCAGTATTTT. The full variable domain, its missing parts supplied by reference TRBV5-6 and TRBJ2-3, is DAGVTQSPTHLIKTRGQQVTLRCSPKSGHDTVSWYQQALGQGPQFIFQYYEEEERQRGNFPDRFSGHQFPNYSSELNVNALLLGDSALYLCASSLLRGGSPYTQYFGPGTRLTVL.

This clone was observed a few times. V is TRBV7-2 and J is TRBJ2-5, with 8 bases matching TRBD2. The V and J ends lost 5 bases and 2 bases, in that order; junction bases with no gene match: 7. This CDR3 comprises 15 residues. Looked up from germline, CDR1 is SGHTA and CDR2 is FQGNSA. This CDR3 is CASSPPGGGQETQYF. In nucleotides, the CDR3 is TGTGCCAGCAGCCCCCCCGGGGGGGGGCAAGAGACCCAGTACTTC.

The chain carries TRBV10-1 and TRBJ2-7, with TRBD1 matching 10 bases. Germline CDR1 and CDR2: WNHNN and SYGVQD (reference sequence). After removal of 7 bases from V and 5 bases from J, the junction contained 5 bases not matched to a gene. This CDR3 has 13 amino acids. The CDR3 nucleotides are TGCGCCAGCACTCTAGACAGGGGGCACGAGCAGTACTTC. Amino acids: CASTLDRGHEQYF.

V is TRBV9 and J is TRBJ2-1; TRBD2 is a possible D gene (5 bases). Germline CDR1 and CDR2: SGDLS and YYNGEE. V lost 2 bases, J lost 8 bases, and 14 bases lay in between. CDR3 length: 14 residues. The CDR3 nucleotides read TGTGCCAGCAGCGTCCGAGACTACGTCCATGAGCAGTTCTTC. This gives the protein CASSVRDYVHEQFF.

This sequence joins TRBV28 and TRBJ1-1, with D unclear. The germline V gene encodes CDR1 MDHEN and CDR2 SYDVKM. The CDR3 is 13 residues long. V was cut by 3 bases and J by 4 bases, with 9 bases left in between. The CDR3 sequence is CASSLGGFTEAFF. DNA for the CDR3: TGTGCCAGCAGTTTGGGAGGGTTCACTGAAGCTTTCTTT. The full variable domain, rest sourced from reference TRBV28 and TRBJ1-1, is DVKVTQSSRYLVKRTGEKVFLECVQDMDHENMFWYRQDPGLGLRLIYFSYDVKMKEKGDIPEGYSVSREKKERFSLILESASTNQTSMYLCASSLGGFTEAFFGQGTRLTVV.

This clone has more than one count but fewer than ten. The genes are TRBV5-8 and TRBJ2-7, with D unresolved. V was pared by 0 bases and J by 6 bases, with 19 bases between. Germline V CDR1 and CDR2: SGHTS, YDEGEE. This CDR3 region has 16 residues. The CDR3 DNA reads TGTGCCAGCAGCTTGGTGTCAGGCAGTTTTCCTGTCGAGCAGTACTTC. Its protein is CASSLVSGSFPVEQYF.

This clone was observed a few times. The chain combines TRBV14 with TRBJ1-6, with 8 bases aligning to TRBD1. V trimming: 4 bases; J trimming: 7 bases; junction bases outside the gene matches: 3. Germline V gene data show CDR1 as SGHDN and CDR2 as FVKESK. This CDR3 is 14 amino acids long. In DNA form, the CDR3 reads TGTGCCAGCAGCCCCGGGACAGGCAATTCACCCCTCCACTTT. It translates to CASSPGTGNSPLHF.

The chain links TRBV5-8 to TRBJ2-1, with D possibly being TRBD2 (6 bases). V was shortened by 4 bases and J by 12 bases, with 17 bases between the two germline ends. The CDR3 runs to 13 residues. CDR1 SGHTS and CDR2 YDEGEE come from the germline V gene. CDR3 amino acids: CASSPARGGAQFF. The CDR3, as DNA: TGTGCCAGCAGCCCCGCTAGGGGCGGGGCGCAGTTCTTC.

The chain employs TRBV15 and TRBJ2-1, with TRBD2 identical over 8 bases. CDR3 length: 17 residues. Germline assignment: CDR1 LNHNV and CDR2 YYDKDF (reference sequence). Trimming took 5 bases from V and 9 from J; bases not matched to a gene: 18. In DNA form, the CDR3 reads TGTGCCACCAGCTCCGGTAGGTTACAGCGGGGGAGGTTTGAGCAGTTCTTC. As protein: CATSSGRLQRGRFEQFF.

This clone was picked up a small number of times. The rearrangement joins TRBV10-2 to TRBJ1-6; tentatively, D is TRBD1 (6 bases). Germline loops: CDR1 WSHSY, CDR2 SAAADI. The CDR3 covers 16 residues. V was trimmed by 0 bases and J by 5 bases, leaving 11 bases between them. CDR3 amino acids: CASSESTGFNNSPLHF. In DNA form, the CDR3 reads TGCGCCAGCAGTGAGTCCACAGGGTTCAATAATTCACCCCTCCACTTT.

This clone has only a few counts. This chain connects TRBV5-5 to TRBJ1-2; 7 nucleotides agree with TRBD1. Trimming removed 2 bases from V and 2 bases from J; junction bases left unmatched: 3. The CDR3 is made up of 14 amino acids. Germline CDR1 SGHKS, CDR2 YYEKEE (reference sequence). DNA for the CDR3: TGTGCCAGCAGCTTTCAGGGGGTGAACTATGGCTACACCTTC. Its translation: CASSFQGVNYGYTF.

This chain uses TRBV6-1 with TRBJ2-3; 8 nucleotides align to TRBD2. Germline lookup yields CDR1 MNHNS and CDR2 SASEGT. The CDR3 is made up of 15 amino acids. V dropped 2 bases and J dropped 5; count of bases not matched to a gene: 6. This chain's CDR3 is CASSERGGLRDTQYF. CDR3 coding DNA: TGTGCCAGCAGTGAACGGGGGGGCCTTAGAGATACGCAGTATTTT.

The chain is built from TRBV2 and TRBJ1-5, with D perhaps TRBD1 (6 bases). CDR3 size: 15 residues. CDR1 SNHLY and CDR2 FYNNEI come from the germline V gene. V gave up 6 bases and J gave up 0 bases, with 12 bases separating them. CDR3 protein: CASRWTADSNQPQHF. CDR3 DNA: TGTGCCAGCAGGTGGACAGCCGATAGCAATCAGCCCCAGCATTTT.